The entry below describes one TCR beta chain. The PCR made use of 60 Vbeta and 13 Jbeta primers. Using immunoSEQ multiplex PCR, the repertoire was profiled, and TCRdb retains in-frame clones only, with some absent. This sample has 200,000 to 250,000 clones, with around 79% found just once. The sample is drawn from a study of cytomegalovirus exposure and HLA in healthy donors. The CDR3 has 14 amino acids. From germline, CDR1 is MNHNS and CDR2 SASEGT. The V segment lost 6 bases and the J segment 0 bases; nucleotides outside the gene matches: 2. This chain links TRBV6-1 with TRBJ1-5, with TRBD1 matching 7 bases. The sequence came from a girl under 10 years old in good health and CMV-seronegative. Specimen: PBMCs. The CDR3: CASRTGRSNQPQHF. The CDR3 nucleotides read TGTGCCAGCAGGACAGGGCGTAGCAATCAGCCCCAGCATTTT.